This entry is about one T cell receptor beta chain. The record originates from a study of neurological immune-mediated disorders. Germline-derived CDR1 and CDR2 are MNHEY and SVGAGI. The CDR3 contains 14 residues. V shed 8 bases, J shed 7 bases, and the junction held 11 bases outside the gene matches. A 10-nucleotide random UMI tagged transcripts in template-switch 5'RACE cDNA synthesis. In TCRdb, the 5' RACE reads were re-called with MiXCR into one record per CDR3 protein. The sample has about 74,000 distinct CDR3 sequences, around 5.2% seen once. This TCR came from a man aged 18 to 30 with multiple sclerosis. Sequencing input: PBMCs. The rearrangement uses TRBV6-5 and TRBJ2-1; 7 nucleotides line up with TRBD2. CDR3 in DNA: TGTGCCAGCCTTAGGACTAGAGGGAGTAATGAGCAGTTCTTC. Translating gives CASLRTRGSNEQFF.